The T cell receptor (beta chain) under discussion was sequenced for a study of a mutant IDH1 vaccine in newly diagnosed glioma. Overall study findings and caveats: Most patients, around 93%, showed vaccine-induced immune responses.

This clone occurred once. Antigen specificity is unknown. Sequencing was performed with immunoSEQ multiplex PCR; in TCRdb, only in-frame clones are kept and a portion is missing. The table includes approximately 50,000 clones, 75% to 90% detected once. CDR3 size: 15 residues. Trimming shortened V by 1 base and J by 1 base, and 7 bases separated the two germline ends. Germline assignment: CDR1 MGHRA and CDR2 YSYEKL. Stated time point: week 47, end of study. Each vaccine dose was 300 ug of mutant IDH1 20-mer peptide, with topical imiquimod. The sequence was obtained from a woman in her forties or fifties with glioma. This chain connects TRBV4-1 to TRBJ2-2, with D unresolved. Specimen: PBMCs, collected from a glioma patient whose treatment included an IDH1 peptide vaccine. The CDR3 DNA follows: TGCGCCAGCAGCCAAGTTCGAGTGAACACCGGGGAGCTGTTTTTT. This translates into CASSQVRVNTGELFF.